The present TCR beta chain was sequenced within a study of CD8 T cells in ankylosing spondylitis. The study's findings and limits: Blood from ankylosing spondylitis patients appeared to carry a characteristic roughly eight-variant TCR beta motif.

This clonotype was seen many times. Antigen specificity is unknown. MiXCR, applied by TCRdb to the 5' RACE reads, yields one record per CDR3 protein. The sample shows approximately 60,000 distinct CDR3 sequences, approximately 5.7% of them seen only once. V lost 2 bases, J lost 4 bases, and 5 bases stayed unmatched. The germline V gene has CDR1 SGHRS and CDR2 YFSETQ. The CDR3 is 15 amino acids. The chain recombines TRBV5-1 with TRBJ1-2, with 10 bases that match TRBD1. Sequencing was carried out using synovial fluid, either unsorted or a sorted T cell fraction (not recorded which). The sequence came from a male donor with ankylosing spondylitis. CDR3 nucleotides: TGCGCCAGCAGCTTCGGACAGGGGGAAGGCTATGGCTACACCTTC. Protein: CASSFGQGEGYGYTF.